The clone carrying this TCR beta chain has just one count. Its antigen is unidentified. This CDR3 comprises 15 residues. The germline V gene has CDR1 LNHDA and CDR2 SQIVND (reference sequence). V shed 5 bases and J 4 bases; nucleotides not matched to a gene: 5. TCRdb re-derived calls from the multiplex PCR reads in MiXCR, one entry per CDR3 protein. Among about 130,000 distinct CDR3 sequences listed, 21% were seen once. Axillary draining lymph nodes of breast cancer patients supplied the node samples. These data originate in a study of breast tumors, draining lymph nodes, adjacent tissues. Study-wide results and caveats: Tumors had less TCR diversity than lymph nodes, more than nontumor tissue.

The sample consisted of axillary lymph node tissue. The rearrangement links TRBV19 to TRBJ2-1; 10 nucleotides match TRBD2. The receptor was isolated from a female donor with breast cancer. Some clones in this sample may be carry-over from other donors' samples. CDR3 sequence (DNA): TGTGCCAGTAGTGCTAGCGGGAGCGGGTACAATGAGCAGTTCTTC. The encoded protein is CASSASGSGYNEQFF.